The entry that follows covers one T cell receptor (beta chain) sequence. The antigen is undetermined. This entry is derived from a study of shared clonotypes between healthy human individuals. Study overall: CD4 naive and CD4 memory each took three plates per donor, while CD8 naive took two and CD8 memory one.

Original processing notes: ImmunoSEQ yielded junction-only sequences lacking quality scores, so filtering differed. This table comes from immunoSEQ multiplex PCR, and its TCRdb copy is limited to in-frame clones, with some not included. The V and J calls and the clone size are those of that table, but D and trimming were determined from the DNA. Of about 730,000 clones listed, around 77% are singletons. Study-wide findings and caveats: Among the subsets, naive ones generally showed larger estimated richness than memory ones. Generation of non-shared clonotypes was less probable than generation of clonotypes shared by all four donors.

Sequencing was carried out using memory CD4+ T cells sorted from blood. Specified subset: CD45RA-negative fraction. The receptor was isolated from a woman in her twenties or thirties in good health.

CDR3 DNA sequence: TGTGCCAGCTCACAGGGAGAGGCAGATACGCAGTATTTT. It encodes CASSQGEADTQYF. The V call is TRBV18, the J call TRBJ2-3; maybe TRBD2 (5 bases). Trimming cost V 4 bases and J 4 bases, with 9 bases left between them. CDR3 length: 13 residues. Germline V lookup: CDR1 KGHSH, CDR2 LQKENI.